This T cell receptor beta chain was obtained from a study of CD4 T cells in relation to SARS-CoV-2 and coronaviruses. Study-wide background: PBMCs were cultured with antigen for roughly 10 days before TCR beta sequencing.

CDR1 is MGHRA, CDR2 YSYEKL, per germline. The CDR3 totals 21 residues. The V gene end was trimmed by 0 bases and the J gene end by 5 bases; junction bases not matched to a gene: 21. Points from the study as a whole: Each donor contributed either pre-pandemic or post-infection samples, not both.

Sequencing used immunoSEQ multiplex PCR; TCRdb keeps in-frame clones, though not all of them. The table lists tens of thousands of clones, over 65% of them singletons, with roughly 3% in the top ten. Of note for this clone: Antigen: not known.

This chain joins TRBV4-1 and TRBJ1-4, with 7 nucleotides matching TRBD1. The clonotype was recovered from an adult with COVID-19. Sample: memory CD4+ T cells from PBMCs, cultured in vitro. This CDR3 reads CASSQEKGALLGGGKNEKLFF. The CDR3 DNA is TGCGCCAGCAGCCAAGAGAAGGGGGCGTTGCTGGGGGGGGGCAAAAATGAAAAACTGTTTTTT.